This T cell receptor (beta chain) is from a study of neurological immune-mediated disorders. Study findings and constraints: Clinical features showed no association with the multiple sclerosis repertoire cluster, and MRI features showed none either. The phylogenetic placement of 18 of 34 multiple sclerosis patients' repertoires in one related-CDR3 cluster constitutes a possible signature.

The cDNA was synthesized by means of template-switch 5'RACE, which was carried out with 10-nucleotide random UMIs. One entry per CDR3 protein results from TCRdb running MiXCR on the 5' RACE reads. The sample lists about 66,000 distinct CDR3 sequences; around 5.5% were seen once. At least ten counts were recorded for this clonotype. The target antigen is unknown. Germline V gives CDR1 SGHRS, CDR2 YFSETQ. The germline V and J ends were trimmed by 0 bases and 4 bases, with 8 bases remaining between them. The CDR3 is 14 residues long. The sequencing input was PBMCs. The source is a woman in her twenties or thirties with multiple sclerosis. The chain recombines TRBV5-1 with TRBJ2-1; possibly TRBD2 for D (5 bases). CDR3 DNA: TGCGCCAGCAGCTTGGGGGGAGATTACAATGAGCAGTTCTTC. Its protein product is CASSLGGDYNEQFF.